Reported below is one T cell receptor beta chain. The antigen remains unidentified. These data belong to a study of read filtering for tumor transcriptome and immune sequencing. Turning to the study itself: The cohort had more than 16 men and 14 women aged about 47 to 80, mean roughly 70 years. R-ISS stage counts were eight or nine for I, approximately 15 for II, 6 or 7 for III.

From 300 to 450 ng of RNA, a library with molecular barcoded alpha/delta and beta/gamma adaptors was made. Each CDR3 protein is one row after TCRdb ran MiXCR on the reads. The table includes tens of thousands of distinct CDR3 sequences, around 18% detected once. The CDR3 length is 13 residues. V shed 10 bases and J shed 0 bases, with 10 bases lying between them. General study points: IR-seq and RNA-seq agreed better without single-read clonotypes.

The sample taken for sequencing was a population of CD138-negative cells sorted from bone marrow. The V call is TRBV12-3 or TRBV12-4, the J call TRBJ1-3; D uncertain. The sequence was obtained from a donor aged 40 or over with multiple myeloma. CDR3 in amino acids: CATSALSGNTIYF. CDR3 coding DNA: TGTGCCACCTCGGCCCTCTCTGGAAACACCATATATTTT.